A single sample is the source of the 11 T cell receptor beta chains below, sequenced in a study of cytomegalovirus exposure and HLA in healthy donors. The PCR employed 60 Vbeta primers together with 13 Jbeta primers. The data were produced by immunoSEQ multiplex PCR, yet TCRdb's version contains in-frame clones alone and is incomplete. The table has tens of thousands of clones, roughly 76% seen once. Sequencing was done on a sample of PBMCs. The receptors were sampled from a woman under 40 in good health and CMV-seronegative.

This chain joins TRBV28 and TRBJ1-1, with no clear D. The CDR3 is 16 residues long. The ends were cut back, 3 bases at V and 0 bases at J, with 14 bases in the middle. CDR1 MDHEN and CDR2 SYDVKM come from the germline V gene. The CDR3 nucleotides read TGTGCCAGCAGTTTGAATGATTTACTCATGAACACTGAAGCTTTCTTT. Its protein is CASSLNDLLMNTEAFF.

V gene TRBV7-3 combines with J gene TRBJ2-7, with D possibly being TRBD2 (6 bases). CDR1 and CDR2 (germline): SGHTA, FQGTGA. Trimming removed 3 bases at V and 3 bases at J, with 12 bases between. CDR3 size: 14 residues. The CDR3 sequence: CASSFGGRIYEQYF. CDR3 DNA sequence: TGTGCCAGCAGCTTCGGAGGGCGGATCTACGAGCAGTACTTC.

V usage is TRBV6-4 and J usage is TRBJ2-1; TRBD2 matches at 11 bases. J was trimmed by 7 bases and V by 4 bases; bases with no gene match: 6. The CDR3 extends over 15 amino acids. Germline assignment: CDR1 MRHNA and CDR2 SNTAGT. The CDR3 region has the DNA TGTGCCAGCAGTGTCCTAGCGGGAGGCCCGAATGAGCAGTTCTTC. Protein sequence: CASSVLAGGPNEQFF.

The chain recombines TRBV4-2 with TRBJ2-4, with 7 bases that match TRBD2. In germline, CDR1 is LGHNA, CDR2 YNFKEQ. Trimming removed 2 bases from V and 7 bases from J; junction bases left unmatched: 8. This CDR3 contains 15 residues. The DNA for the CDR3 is TGTGCCAGCAGCCAACTCACTAGCGACGTTAACATTCAGTACTTC. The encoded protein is CASSQLTSDVNIQYF.

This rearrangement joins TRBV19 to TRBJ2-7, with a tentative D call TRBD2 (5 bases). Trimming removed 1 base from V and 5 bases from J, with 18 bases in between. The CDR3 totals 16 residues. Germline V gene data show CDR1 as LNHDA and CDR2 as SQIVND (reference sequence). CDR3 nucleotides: TGTGCCAGTAGTATAGCGGACTTTGGGCCCAACCACGAGCAGTACTTC. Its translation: CASSIADFGPNHEQYF.

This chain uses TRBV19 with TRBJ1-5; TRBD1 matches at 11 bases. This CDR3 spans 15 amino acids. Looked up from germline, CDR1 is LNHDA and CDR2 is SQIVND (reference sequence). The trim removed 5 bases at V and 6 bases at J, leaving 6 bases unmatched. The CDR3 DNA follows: TGTGCCAGTAGTGACCGGGACAGGGGGACTCAGCCCCAGCATTTT. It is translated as CASSDRDRGTQPQHF.

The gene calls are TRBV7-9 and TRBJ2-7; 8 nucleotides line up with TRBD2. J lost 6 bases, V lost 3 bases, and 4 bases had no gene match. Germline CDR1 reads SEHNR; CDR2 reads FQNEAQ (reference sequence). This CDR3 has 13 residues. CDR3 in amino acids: CASSFSGSREQYF. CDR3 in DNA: TGTGCCAGCAGCTTCAGCGGGAGTCGCGAGCAGTACTTC.

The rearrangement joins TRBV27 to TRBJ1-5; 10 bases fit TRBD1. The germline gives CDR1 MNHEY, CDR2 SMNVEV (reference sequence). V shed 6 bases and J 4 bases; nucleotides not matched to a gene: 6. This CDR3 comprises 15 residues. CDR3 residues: CASSWTGGWNQPQHF. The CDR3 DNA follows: TGTGCCAGCAGCTGGACAGGGGGATGGAATCAGCCCCAGCATTTT.

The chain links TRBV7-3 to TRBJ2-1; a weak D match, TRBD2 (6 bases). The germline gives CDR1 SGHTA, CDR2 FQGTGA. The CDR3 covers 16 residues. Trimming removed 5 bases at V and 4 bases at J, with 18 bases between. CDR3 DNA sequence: TGTGCCAGCAGCGGCCTGGGTGCGGGACCGTACAATGAGCAGTTCTTC. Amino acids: CASSGLGAGPYNEQFF.

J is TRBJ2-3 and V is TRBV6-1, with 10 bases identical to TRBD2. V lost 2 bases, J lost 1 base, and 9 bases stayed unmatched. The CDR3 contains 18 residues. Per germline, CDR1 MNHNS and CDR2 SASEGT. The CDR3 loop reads CASSEFHWLAGGTDTQYF. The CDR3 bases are TGTGCCAGCAGTGAATTTCATTGGCTAGCGGGAGGCACAGATACGCAGTATTTT.

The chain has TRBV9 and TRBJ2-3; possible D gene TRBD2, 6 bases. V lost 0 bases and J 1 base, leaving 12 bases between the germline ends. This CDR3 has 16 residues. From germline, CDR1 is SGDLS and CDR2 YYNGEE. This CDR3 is CASSVGSSVGTDTQYF. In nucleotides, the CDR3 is TGTGCCAGCAGCGTAGGGTCTAGCGTGGGCACAGATACGCAGTATTTT.